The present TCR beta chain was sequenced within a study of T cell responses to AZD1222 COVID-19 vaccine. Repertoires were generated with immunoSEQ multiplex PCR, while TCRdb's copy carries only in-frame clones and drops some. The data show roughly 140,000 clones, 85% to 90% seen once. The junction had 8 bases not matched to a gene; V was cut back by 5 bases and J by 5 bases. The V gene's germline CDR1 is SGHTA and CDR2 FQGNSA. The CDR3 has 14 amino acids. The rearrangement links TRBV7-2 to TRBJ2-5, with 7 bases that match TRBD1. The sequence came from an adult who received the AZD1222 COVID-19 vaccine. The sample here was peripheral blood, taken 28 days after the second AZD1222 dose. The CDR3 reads CASSQNRGGETQYF. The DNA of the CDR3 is TGTGCCAGCAGCCAAAACAGGGGTGGGGAGACCCAGTACTTC.